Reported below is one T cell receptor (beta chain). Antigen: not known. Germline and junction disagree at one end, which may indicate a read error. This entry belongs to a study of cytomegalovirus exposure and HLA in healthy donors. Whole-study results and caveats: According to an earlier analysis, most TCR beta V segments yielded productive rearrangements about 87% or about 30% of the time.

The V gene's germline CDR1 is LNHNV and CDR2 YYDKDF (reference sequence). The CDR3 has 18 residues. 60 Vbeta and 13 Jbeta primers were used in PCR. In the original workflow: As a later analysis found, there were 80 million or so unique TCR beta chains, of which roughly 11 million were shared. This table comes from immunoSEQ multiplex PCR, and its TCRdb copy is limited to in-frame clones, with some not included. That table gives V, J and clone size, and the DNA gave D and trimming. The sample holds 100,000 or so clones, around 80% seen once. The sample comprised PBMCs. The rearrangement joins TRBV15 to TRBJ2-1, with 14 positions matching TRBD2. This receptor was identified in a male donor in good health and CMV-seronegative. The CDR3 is CAASPSGLAGEGYNEQFF. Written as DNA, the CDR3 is TGTGCCGCCAGCCCTTCGGGACTAGCGGGAGAAGGGTACAATGAGCAGTTCTTC.